This T cell receptor beta chain originates from a study of blood T cells in healthy people across ages. Study outcomes and limitations: The fall in TCR beta diversity per million T cells was roughly linear with age.

Primers used in a second PCR of about 6 to 12 cycles were a sample-barcoded 5' primer and a J-beta primer mix. A single record per CDR3 protein comes from TCRdb applying MiXCR to the 5' RACE reads. The sample consists of fewer than 900,000 distinct CDR3 sequences, under 40% of them appearing once. This clonotype has just a few counts. Its antigen is not identified. The CDR3 totals 17 residues. Per the germline V gene, CDR1 is SGHRS and CDR2 is YFSETQ. Germline trimming cut 4 bases from V and 0 bases from J; bases unmatched to any gene: 9. This sequence was found in a man aged 18 to 29 in good health. V usage is TRBV5-1 and J usage is TRBJ1-3; 8 bases match TRBD1. Source material: blood. CDR3 sequence (DNA): TGCGCCAGCAGCGAGAAGGGGACAGGCTTCTCTGGAAACACCATATATTTT. Encoded protein: CASSEKGTGFSGNTIYF.